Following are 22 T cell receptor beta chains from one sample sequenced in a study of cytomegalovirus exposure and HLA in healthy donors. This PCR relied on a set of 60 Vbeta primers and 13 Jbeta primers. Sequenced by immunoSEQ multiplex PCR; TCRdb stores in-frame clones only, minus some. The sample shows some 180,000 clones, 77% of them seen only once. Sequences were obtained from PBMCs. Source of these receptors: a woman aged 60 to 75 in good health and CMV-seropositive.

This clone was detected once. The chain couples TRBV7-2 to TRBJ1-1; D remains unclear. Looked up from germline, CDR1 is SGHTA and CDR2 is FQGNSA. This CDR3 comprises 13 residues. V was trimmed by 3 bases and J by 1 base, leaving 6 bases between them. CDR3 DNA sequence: TGTGCCAGCAGCTTTGGAGCGAACACTGAAGCTTTCTTT. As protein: CASSFGANTEAFF.

The CDR3 DNA reads as TGTGCCAGCAGTTTCGACAGGAGAAACACCGGGGAGCTGTTTTTT. This codes for CASSFDRRNTGELFF. The chain couples TRBV28 to TRBJ2-2; D is possibly TRBD1 (6 bases). Per germline, CDR1 MDHEN and CDR2 SYDVKM. CDR3 length equals 15 residues. Trimming cost V 3 bases and J 2 bases, with 10 bases left between them.

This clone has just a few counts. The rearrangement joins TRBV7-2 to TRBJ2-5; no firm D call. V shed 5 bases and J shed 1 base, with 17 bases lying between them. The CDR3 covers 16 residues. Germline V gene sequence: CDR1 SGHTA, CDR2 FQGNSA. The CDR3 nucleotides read TGTGCCAGCAGCCCTTCTATTTCGCCTACCCAAGAGACCCAGTACTTC. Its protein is CASSPSISPTQETQYF.

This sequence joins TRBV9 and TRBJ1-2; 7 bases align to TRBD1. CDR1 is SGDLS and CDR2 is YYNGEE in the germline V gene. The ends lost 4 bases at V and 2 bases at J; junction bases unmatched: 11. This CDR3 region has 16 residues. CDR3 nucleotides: TGTGCCAGCAGCCTACGCCCCGGGACAGCGAACTATGGCTACACCTTC. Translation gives CASSLRPGTANYGYTF.

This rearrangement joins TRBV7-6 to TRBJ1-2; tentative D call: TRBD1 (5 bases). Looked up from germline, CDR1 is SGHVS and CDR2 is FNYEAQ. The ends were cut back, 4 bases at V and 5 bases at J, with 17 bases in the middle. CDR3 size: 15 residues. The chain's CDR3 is CASSSGAGTVYGYTF. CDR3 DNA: TGTGCCAGCAGCTCCGGAGCGGGGACTGTTTATGGCTACACCTTC.

CDR3 protein: CASSSFTGDMAYF. The CDR3 DNA sequence: TGTGCCAGCAGCTCCTTTACAGGGGATATGGCGTACTTC. V is TRBV5-6 and J is TRBJ2-7; 7 bases are shared with TRBD1. This CDR3 comprises 13 residues. J was trimmed by 12 bases and V by 3 bases; bases with no gene match: 12. Germline CDR1 reads SGHDT; CDR2 reads YYEEEE. The full variable domain, in which reference TRBV5-6 and TRBJ2-7 provide the parts outside the CDR3, is DAGVTQSPTHLIKTRGQQVTLRCSPKSGHDTVSWYQQALGQGPQFIFQYYEEEERQRGNFPDRFSGHQFPNYSSELNVNALLLGDSALYLCASSSFTGDMAYFGPGTRLTVT.

The CDR3 DNA sequence: TGTGCCAGCAGTGAGAGGACTAGCGGGAGGAATGAGCAGTTCTTC. Protein: CASSERTSGRNEQFF. This rearrangement joins TRBV6-4 to TRBJ2-1; 14 nucleotides align to TRBD2. The CDR3 is made up of 15 amino acids. J lost 7 bases, V lost 3 bases, and 2 bases had no gene match. Per the germline V gene, CDR1 is MRHNA and CDR2 is SNTAGT.

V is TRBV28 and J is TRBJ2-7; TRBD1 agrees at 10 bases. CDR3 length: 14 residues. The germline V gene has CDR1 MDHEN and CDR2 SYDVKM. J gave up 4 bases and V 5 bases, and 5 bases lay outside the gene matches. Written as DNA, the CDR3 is TGTGCCAGCAGTGAGACAGGGGGCGGTTACGAGCAGTACTTC. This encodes CASSETGGGYEQYF.

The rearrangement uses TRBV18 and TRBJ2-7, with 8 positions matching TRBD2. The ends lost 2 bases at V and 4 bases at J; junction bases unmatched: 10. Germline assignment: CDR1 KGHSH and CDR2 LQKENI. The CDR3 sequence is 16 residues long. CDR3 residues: CASSPSIGGRQYEQYF. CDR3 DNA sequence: TGTGCCAGCTCACCATCCATTGGCGGGAGGCAGTACGAGCAGTACTTC.

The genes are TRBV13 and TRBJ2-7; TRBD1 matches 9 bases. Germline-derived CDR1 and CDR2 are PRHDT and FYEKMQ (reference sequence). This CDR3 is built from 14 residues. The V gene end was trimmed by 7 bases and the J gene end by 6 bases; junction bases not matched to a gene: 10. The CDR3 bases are TGTGCCAGCACCCGACTGGGGGGACAGGGCGAGCAGTACTTC. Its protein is CASTRLGGQGEQYF.

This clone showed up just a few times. In DNA form, the CDR3 reads TGTGCCAGCAAAGGACAGGGGGGATTCTATGGCTACACCTTC. Its protein product is CASKGQGGFYGYTF. This chain uses TRBV2 with TRBJ1-2; 10 nucleotides align to TRBD1. The V and J ends lost 7 bases and 4 bases, in that order; junction bases with no gene match: 6. CDR3 length: 14 residues. Germline V gene data show CDR1 as SNHLY and CDR2 as FYNNEI.

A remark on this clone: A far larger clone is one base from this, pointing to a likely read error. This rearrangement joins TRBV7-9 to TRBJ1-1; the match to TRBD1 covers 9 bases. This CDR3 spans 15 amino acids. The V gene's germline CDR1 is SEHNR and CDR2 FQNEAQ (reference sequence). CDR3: CANSQGTGSGTEAFF. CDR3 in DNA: TGTGCCAACAGCCAAGGGACAGGGTCAGGCACTGAAGCTTTCTTT.

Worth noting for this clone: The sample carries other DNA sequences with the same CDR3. CDR3 protein: CASSLGVQETQYF. The CDR3 nucleotides read TGCGCCAGCAGCTTGGGAGTTCAAGAGACCCAGTACTTC. The V and J genes are TRBV5-1 and TRBJ2-5, with D unclear. The CDR3 has 13 residues. The germline V and J ends were trimmed by 0 bases and 2 bases, with 5 bases remaining between them. Germline V gives CDR1 SGHRS, CDR2 YFSETQ.

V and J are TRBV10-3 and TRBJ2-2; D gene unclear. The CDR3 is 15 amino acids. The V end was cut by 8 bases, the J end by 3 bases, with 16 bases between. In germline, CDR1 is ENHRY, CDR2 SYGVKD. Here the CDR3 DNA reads TGTGCCATCCCTGTGGCAGGTTTTGACACCGGGGAGCTGTTTTTT. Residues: CAIPVAGFDTGELFF.

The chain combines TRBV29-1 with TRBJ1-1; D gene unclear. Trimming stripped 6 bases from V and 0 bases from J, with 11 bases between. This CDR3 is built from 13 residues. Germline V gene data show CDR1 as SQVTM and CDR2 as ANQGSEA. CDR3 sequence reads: CSVLLGVNTEAFF. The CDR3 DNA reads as TGCAGCGTCTTGCTCGGGGTGAACACTGAAGCTTTCTTT. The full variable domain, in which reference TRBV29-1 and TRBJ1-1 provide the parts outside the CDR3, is SAVISQKPSRDICQRGTSLTIQCQVDSQVTMMFWYRQQPGQSLTLIATANQGSEATYESGFVIDKFPISRPNLTFSTLTVSNMSPEDSSIYLCSVLLGVNTEAFFGQGTRLTVV.

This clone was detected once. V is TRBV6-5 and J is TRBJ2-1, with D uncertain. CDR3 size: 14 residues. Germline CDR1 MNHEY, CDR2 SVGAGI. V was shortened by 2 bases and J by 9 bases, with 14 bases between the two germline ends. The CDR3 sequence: CASSYTHNLAEQFF. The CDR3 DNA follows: TGTGCCAGCAGTTACACACACAACCTGGCTGAGCAGTTCTTC.

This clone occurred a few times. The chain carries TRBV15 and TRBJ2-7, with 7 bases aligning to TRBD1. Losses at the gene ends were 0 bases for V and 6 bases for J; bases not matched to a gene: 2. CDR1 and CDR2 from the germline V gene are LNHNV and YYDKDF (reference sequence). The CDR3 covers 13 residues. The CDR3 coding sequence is TGTGCCACCAGCAGAGAAAGGACAGGCGAGCAGTACTTC. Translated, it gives CATSRERTGEQYF.

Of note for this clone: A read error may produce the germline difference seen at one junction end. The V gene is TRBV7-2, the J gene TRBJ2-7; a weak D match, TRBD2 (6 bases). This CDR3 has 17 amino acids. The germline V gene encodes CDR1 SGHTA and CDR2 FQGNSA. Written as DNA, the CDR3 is TGTGCCAGCACCTTATCCGTCTGGGGACTTCGACGGTACGAGCAGTACTTC. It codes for CASTLSVWGLRRYEQYF.

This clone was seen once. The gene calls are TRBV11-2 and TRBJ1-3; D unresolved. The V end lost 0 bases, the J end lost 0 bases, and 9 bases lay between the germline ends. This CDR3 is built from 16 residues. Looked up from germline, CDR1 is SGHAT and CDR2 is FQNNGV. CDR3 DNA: TGTGCCAGCAGCTTAGAGTCAGGCTACTCTGGAAACACCATATATTTT. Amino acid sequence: CASSLESGYSGNTIYF.

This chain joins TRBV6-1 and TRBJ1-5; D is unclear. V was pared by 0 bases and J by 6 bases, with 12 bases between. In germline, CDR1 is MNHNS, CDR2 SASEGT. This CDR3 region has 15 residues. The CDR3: CASSEARGIGQPQHF. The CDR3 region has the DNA TGTGCCAGCAGTGAAGCGCGAGGGATCGGTCAGCCCCAGCATTTT.

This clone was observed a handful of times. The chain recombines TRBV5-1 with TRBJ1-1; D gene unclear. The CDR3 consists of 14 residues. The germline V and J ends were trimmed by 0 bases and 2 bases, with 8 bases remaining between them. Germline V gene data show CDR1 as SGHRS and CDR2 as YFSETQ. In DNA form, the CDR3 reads TGCGCCAGCAGCTTGGGCAGGCGAAACACTGAAGCTTTCTTT. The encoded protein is CASSLGRRNTEAFF.

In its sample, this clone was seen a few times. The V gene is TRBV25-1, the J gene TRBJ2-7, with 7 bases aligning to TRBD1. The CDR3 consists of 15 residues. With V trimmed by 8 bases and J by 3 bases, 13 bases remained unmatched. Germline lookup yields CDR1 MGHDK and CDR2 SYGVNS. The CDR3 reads CASHRGHKKFYEQYF. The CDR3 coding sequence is TGTGCCAGCCACAGGGGCCACAAGAAGTTCTACGAGCAGTACTTC.